A selection of T cell receptor beta chains follows, all from one sample in a study of PD-1 blockade in classical Hodgkin lymphoma. TCRdb's copy holds only in-frame clones and misses some; the assay was immunoSEQ multiplex PCR. The sample records 70,000 or so clones, about 64% being singletons. Sequences were derived from peripheral blood mononuclear cells (PBMCs), sampled before the second cycle of nivolumab. These receptors originate from a human donor with classical Hodgkin lymphoma. Both conserved end residues are part of each CDR3. The D gene is left open where the match is weak. Clone size is given for some rows only: seen once, a few or many times, or a class if the clone is expanded.

clone_size j_call v_call cdr3_length d_call cdr3_aa cdr3_nt
NA TRBJ2-1 TRBV19 15 NA CASSNRDRSYNEQFF TGTGCCAGTAGTAACCGGGACCGCTCCTACAATGAGCAGTTCTTC
once TRBJ1-3 TRBV18 16 NA CASSEMDAGSGNTIYF TGTGCCAGCTCAGAGATGGACGCCGGCTCTGGAAACACCATATATTTT
NA TRBJ1-4 TRBV5-5 14 NA CASSLTEPNEKLFF TGTGCCAGCAGCTTGACAGAACCTAATGAAAAACTGTTTTTT
NA TRBJ2-1 TRBV27 14 TRBD1 CASSGKGAGNEQFF TGTGCCAGCAGTGGGAAGGGGGCCGGCAATGAGCAGTTCTTC
NA TRBJ1-2 TRBV2 15 NA CASSVGVAGWDGYTF TGTGCCAGCAGCGTCGGGGTAGCAGGGTGGGATGGCTACACCTTC
once TRBJ1-5 TRBV19 15 TRBD1 CASRVAGGRNQPQHF TGTGCCAGTAGAGTGGCAGGGGGTCGCAATCAGCCCCAGCATTTT
NA TRBJ2-3 TRBV2 10 NA CASSEGTQYF TGTGCCAGCAGTGAGGGTACGCAGTATTTT
few TRBJ2-3 TRBV11-2 15 NA CASSLRPFSTDTQYF TGTGCCAGCAGCTTAAGGCCATTTAGCACAGATACGCAGTATTTT
NA TRBJ1-6 TRBV5-1 13 NA CASSLAEGSPLHF TGCGCCAGCAGCTTAGCAGAAGGTTCACCCCTCCACTTT
NA TRBJ1-3 TRBV19 13 NA CASSIRDGNTIYF TGTGCCAGTAGTATAAGGGATGGAAACACCATATATTTT
NA TRBJ2-7 TRBV9 11 NA CASSGVYEQYF TGTGCCAGCAGCGGCGTGTACGAGCAGTACTTC
NA TRBJ1-5 TRBV19 14 NA CASSIDSWRGPQHF TGTGCCAGTAGTATAGACAGCTGGAGGGGGCCCCAGCATTTT
NA TRBJ2-5 TRBV5-1 12 NA CASSTHQETQYF TGCGCCAGCAGCACGCACCAAGAGACCCAGTACTTC
once TRBJ2-6 TRBV30 14 NA CAWSAGAGANVLTF TGTGCCTGGAGTGCGGGGGCTGGGGCCAACGTCCTGACTTTC
once TRBJ1-2 TRBV28 11 NA CASSSRGGYTF TGTGCCAGCAGTTCGAGGGGTGGCTACACCTTC
NA TRBJ1-1 TRBV7-9 16 NA CASSSIMWGAGTEAFF TGTGCCAGCAGCTCGATAATGTGGGGGGCAGGGACTGAAGCTTTCTTT
NA TRBJ1-2 TRBV6-6 13 TRBD1 CASSSRDRAGYTF TGTGCCAGCAGCTCCCGGGACAGGGCTGGCTACACCTTC
NA TRBJ2-6 TRBV27 16 NA CASSLSGSSGANVLTF TGTGCCAGCAGTTTATCAGGGTCCTCTGGGGCCAACGTCCTGACTTTC
NA TRBJ1-1 TRBV5-5 14 NA CASSLEGEDTEAFF TGTGCCAGCAGCCTCGAGGGAGAGGACACTGAAGCTTTCTTT
NA TRBJ2-7 TRBV6-5 12 NA CASSGNRDSGYF TGTGCCAGCAGCGGCAACCGGGACTCGGGGTACTTC
few TRBJ1-1 TRBV6-5 15 TRBD1 CASSSPGTGRIEAFF TGTGCCAGCAGTTCCCCTGGGACAGGGAGGATTGAAGCTTTCTTT
NA TRBJ1-2 TRBV9 13 NA CASSVAQGAQATF NA
NA TRBJ2-5 TRBV5-1 14 NA CASSVQWSQETQYF TGCGCCAGCAGCGTCCAGTGGAGTCAAGAGACCCAGTACTTC
NA TRBJ1-1 TRBV2 14 NA CASSEGASNTEAFF TGTGCCAGCAGTGAAGGGGCGTCGAACACTGAAGCTTTCTTT
few TRBJ1-1 TRBV2 13 NA CASTGQGNTEAFF TGTGCCAGCACTGGGCAGGGGAACACTGAAGCTTTCTTT
medium-sized TRBJ1-1 TRBV7-9 14 NA CASSLAGGLAEAFF TGTGCCAGCAGCTTAGCGGGAGGGCTCGCTGAAGCTTTCTTT
NA TRBJ2-2 TRBV7-3 15 TRBD2 CASSAPSGSTGELFF TGTGCCAGCAGCGCTCCTAGCGGGAGTACCGGGGAGCTGTTTTTT
NA TRBJ1-2 TRBV6-1 13 NA CASSEVRERGYTF TGTGCCAGCAGTGAAGTTAGGGAGCGAGGCTACACCTTC
once TRBJ1-4 TRBV7-8 15 TRBD1 CASSYSGGAGEKLFF TGTGCCAGCAGCTATTCAGGGGGGGCTGGTGAAAAACTGTTTTTT
NA TRBJ2-7 TRBV29-1 12 TRBD1 CSVTQGDHEQYF TGCAGCGTTACCCAGGGGGATCACGAGCAGTACTTC
NA TRBJ2-3 TRBV4-1 13 NA CASSQDQSDTQYF TGCGCCAGCAGCCAAGACCAGTCAGATACGCAGTATTTT
NA TRBJ1-1 TRBV10-2 18 TRBD1 CASTAGDRVDGGYTEAFF TGCGCCAGCACCGCGGGGGACAGGGTGGATGGTGGATACACTGAAGCTTTCTTT
NA TRBJ2-7 TRBV5-5 14 NA CASSLEVGNYEQYF TGTGCCAGCAGCTTGGAAGTGGGAAACTACGAGCAGTACTTC
NA TRBJ1-5 TRBV11-2 14 NA CASSFGTSNQPQHF TGTGCCAGCAGCTTTGGGACCTCCAATCAGCCCCAGCATTTT
few TRBJ1-4 TRBV28 12 NA CASKGAGEKLFF TGTGCCTCCAAAGGGGCTGGAGAAAAACTGTTTTTT
NA TRBJ2-2 TRBV12-5 15 NA CASATGRWNTGELFF TGTGCTAGTGCCACCGGTCGTTGGAACACCGGGGAGCTGTTTTTT
few TRBJ1-1 TRBV27 13 NA CASSLTVNTEAFF TGTGCCAGCAGTTTAACAGTGAACACTGAAGCTTTCTTT
NA TRBJ1-1 TRBV6-1 14 TRBD1 CASRETGMNTEAFF TGTGCCAGCAGGGAGACAGGGATGAACACTGAAGCTTTCTTT
NA TRBJ2-7 TRBV2 11 NA CASSEAYEQYF TGTGCCAGCAGTGAGGCCTACGAGCAGTACTTC
NA TRBJ2-1 TRBV25-1 15 NA CASSEWRSPYNEQFF TGTGCCAGCAGTGAATGGAGGTCCCCCTACAATGAGCAGTTCTTC
NA TRBJ2-1 TRBV9 17 NA CASSVATGDGFSDEQFF TGTGCCAGCAGCGTAGCTACGGGTGATGGTTTTAGCGATGAGCAGTTCTTC
NA TRBJ1-1 TRBV5-4 12 NA CASSLPGTEAFF TGTGCCAGCAGCTTGCCGGGAACTGAAGCTTTCTTT
NA TRBJ2-2 TRBV6-1 14 NA CASSEREYTGELFF TGTGCCAGCAGTGAACGGGAGTACACCGGGGAGCTGTTTTTT
few TRBJ1-2 TRBV7-9 12 TRBD1 CASSPRGYGYTF TGTGCCAGCAGCCCCAGGGGGTATGGCTACACCTTC
NA TRBJ2-5 TRBV6-5 11 NA CASRGYETQYF TGTGCCTCCAGGGGATATGAGACCCAGTACTTC
NA TRBJ2-7 TRBV19 13 NA CASSIPLTEEQYF TGTGCCAGTAGTATCCCCCTCACTGAGGAGCAGTACTTC
NA TRBJ1-2 TRBV19 16 NA CASSGGGQELRHGYTF TGTGCCAGTAGCGGAGGAGGGCAGGAGCTTCGCCATGGCTACACCTTC
NA TRBJ2-5 TRBV9 14 NA CASSVGEGRETQYF TGTGCCAGCAGCGTAGGCGAGGGAAGAGAGACCCAGTACTTC
NA TRBJ2-2 TRBV12-5 14 TRBD1 CASVGTGGVGELFF TGTGCTAGTGTCGGGACAGGAGGTGTGGGGGAGCTGTTTTTT